This entry describes one TCR beta chain. The antigen remains unidentified. Method: immunoSEQ multiplex PCR; TCRdb's copy keeps in-frame clones and lacks some. The sample includes 75,000 to 90,000 clones, about 87% of them seen just once. The germline V gene has CDR1 MNHEY and CDR2 SVGAGI. The CDR3 runs to 15 residues. V was shortened by 2 bases and J by 5 bases, with 13 bases between the two germline ends. The record originates from a study of OX40 agonist ivuxolimab in advanced cancers. On the study more broadly: Patients in dose escalation had liver, melanoma, kidney or head and neck cancers.

Patients were ineligible given autoimmune disease history or systemic immunosuppression. Findings and caveats of the study: At 0.1 to 3.0 mg/kg and by week 6, CD4+ and CD8+ T cells in the blood had expanded clonally.

The rearrangement joins TRBV6-5 to TRBJ1-5; TRBD1 might be the D (6 bases). This sample comprised CD4+ or CD8+ T cells sorted from blood, obtained in a trial of the OX40 agonist ivuxolimab. The clonotype originates from an adult with an advanced solid tumor such as melanoma, head and neck, liver or kidney cancer. CDR3 nucleotides: TGTGCCAGCAGTTACGGACACAGGGAAGATCAGCCCCAGCATTTT. Translation gives CASSYGHREDQPQHF.